This T cell receptor (beta chain) originates from a study of CD8+ T cells in alopecia areata. Across the study: Patients received oral tofacitinib, 5 to 10 mg twice daily, for moderate-to-severe alopecia areata.

The CDR3 runs to 14 residues. Trimming removed 0 bases at V and 6 bases at J, with 11 bases between. Germline assignment: CDR1 SGDLS and CDR2 YYNGEE. Once RNA had been extracted, it was reverse transcribed into cDNA to act as the sequencing template. Libraries were prepared by immunoSEQ multiplex PCR; TCRdb keeps only in-frame clonotypes and omits some of them. The profile shows about 94,000 clones, 60% to 80% of them singletons. Treatment: oral pan-JAK inhibitor, 5-10 mg twice daily. General study results and limits: Many expanded lesional clones stayed in scalp and blood while on tofacitinib. Tofacitinib significantly reduced both scalp clonality and expanded CD8+ clones among the top 100.

By sample share, this clone is medium-sized. Its cognate antigen is unknown. This TCR derives from a human donor with alopecia areata. This specimen consisted of CD8+ T cells sorted from blood, obtained around week 42, from a patient treated with tofacitinib. The chain uses TRBV9 and TRBJ2-3; either TRBD1 or TRBD2 may fit D (5 bases each). This CDR3 is CASSVGRGSDTQYF. The CDR3 nucleotides read TGTGCCAGCAGCGTAGGACGGGGCTCGGATACGCAGTATTTT.